The 10 T cell receptor beta chains below all came from one sample that was sequenced in a study of blood T cell repertoires in COVID-19. TCRdb's copy holds only in-frame clones and misses some; the assay was immunoSEQ multiplex PCR. The sample has some 500,000 clones; roughly 90% are singletons. Material: PBMCs or T cells enriched from blood (not recorded which). The receptors derive from a middle-aged woman who had recovered from COVID-19.

The V call is TRBV4-3, the J call TRBJ1-4; D gene unclear. Trimming took off 0 bases at V and 0 bases at J, with 11 bases between the two ends. CDR1 and CDR2 (germline): LGHNA, YSLEER. The CDR3 contains 17 residues. In nucleotides, the CDR3 is TGCGCCAGCAGCCAAGATCTTGGAGCTGCAACTAATGAAAAACTGTTTTTT. Its translation is CASSQDLGAATNEKLFF.

The CDR3 reads CASSPAGHGYTF. The CDR3 region has the DNA TGTGCCAGCAGCCCCGCGGGACATGGCTACACCTTC. The chain employs TRBV7-9 and TRBJ1-2; TRBD1 is a possible D gene (5 bases). The V gene lost 5 bases and the J gene lost 6 bases, with 10 bases spanning the gap. Germline CDR1 SEHNR, CDR2 FQNEAQ (reference sequence). The length of the CDR3 is 12 residues.

V gene TRBV29-1 combines with J gene TRBJ1-1; 8 bases map to TRBD1. V gave up 7 bases and J gave up 3 bases; unmatched junction bases: 7. The CDR3 runs to 13 residues. CDR1 is SQVTM and CDR2 is ANQGSEA in the germline V gene. The chain's CDR3 is CSGRTGRYTEAFF. The CDR3, as DNA: TGCAGCGGGCGGACAGGGAGGTACACTGAAGCTTTCTTT.

The rearrangement joins TRBV3-1 (or the pseudogene TRBV3-2) to TRBJ1-2; D gene ambiguous. The CDR3 totals 17 residues. V lost 0 bases to trimming and J lost 6 bases, with 20 bases between them. Germline CDR1 LGHDT, CDR2 YNNKEL (reference sequence). The CDR3 is CASSQDPLSGSRHGYTF. The CDR3 bases are TGTGCCAGCAGCCAAGATCCACTGTCTGGGAGCCGTCATGGCTACACCTTC.

The CDR3 sequence: CASSHDLSGEAKETQYF. The CDR3 DNA sequence: TGTGCCAGCAGCCATGATCTTAGCGGGGAGGCAAAAGAGACCCAGTACTTC. The chain couples TRBV3-1 (or the pseudogene TRBV3-2) to TRBJ2-5; 8 bases line up with TRBD2. V dropped 3 bases and J dropped 3; count of bases not matched to a gene: 12. The CDR3 loop spans 17 amino acids. Germline V gene sequence: CDR1 LGHDT, CDR2 YNNKEL (reference sequence).

The gene calls are TRBV7-9 and TRBJ2-3, with a possible D match to TRBD2 (5 bases). The CDR3 runs 16 residues. Per the germline V gene, CDR1 is SEHNR and CDR2 is FQNEAQ (reference sequence). Trimming pared 1 base from V and 3 bases from J, leaving 14 bases between. The CDR3 here is CASSLVWGERTDTQYF. As DNA, the CDR3 is TGTGCCAGCAGCTTAGTATGGGGAGAGAGAACAGATACGCAGTATTTT.

The gene calls are TRBV2 and TRBJ1-4; weak D call: TRBD1 (5 bases). Trimming left V 6 bases short and J 4 bases short, with 18 bases between. The CDR3 loop spans 16 amino acids. Germline V gene sequence: CDR1 SNHLY, CDR2 FYNNEI. The CDR3 nucleotides are TGTGCCAGCAGGAAGACAATCAGGGAAATTAATGAAAAACTGTTTTTT. It codes for CASRKTIREINEKLFF.

V usage is TRBV5-6 and J usage is TRBJ1-5, with D uncertain. The CDR3 is made up of 15 amino acids. Trimming pared 2 bases from V and 4 bases from J, leaving 13 bases between. Germline CDR1 and CDR2: SGHDT and YYEEEE. The CDR3 protein is CASSFFTLVNQPQHF. The CDR3 DNA sequence: TGTGCCAGCAGCTTTTTCACACTAGTTAATCAGCCCCAGCATTTT.

This clone has only a few counts. The V call is TRBV10-1, the J call TRBJ2-7, with TRBD2 identical over 13 bases. The CDR3 has 15 residues. Germline values: CDR1 WNHNN, CDR2 SYGVQD (reference sequence). With 3 bases clipped from V and 4 bases from J, the junction kept 3 bases outside the gene matches. The DNA for the CDR3 is TGCGCCAGCAGTGAAGGACTAGCGGGAGCATACGAGCAGTACTTC. It encodes CASSEGLAGAYEQYF.

This clone was observed a handful of times. J is TRBJ1-2 and V is TRBV18; the match to TRBD1 covers 11 bases. Germline V gives CDR1 KGHSH, CDR2 LQKENI. V was clipped by 2 bases and J by 6 bases; unmatched bases: 17. This CDR3 comprises 19 residues. The CDR3 protein is CASSPKKLGQGEGGHGYTF. CDR3 bases: TGTGCCAGCTCACCAAAGAAGTTGGGACAGGGGGAAGGCGGTCATGGCTACACCTTC.